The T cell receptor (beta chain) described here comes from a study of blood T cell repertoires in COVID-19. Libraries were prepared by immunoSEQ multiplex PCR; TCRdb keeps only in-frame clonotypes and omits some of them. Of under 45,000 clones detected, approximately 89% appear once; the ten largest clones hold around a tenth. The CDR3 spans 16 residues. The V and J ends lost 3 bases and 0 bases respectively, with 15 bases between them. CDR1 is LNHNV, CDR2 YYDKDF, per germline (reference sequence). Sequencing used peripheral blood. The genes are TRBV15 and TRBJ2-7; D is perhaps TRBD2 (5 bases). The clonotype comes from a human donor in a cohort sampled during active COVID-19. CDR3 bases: TGTGCCACCAGCAGGTTACGGACTGGCAGCTCCTACGAGCAGTACTTC. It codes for CATSRLRTGSSYEQYF.